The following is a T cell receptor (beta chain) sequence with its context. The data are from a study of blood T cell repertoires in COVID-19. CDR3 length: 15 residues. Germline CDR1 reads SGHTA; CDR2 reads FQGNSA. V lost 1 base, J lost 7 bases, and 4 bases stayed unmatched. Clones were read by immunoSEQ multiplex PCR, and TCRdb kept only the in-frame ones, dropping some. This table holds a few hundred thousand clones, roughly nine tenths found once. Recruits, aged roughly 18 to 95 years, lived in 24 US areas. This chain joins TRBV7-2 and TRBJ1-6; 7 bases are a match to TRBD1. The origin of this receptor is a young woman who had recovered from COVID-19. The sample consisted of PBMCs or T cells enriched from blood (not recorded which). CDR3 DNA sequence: TGTGCCAGCAGCTTAGGGGGACAGCTAAATTCACCCCTCCACTTT. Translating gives CASSLGGQLNSPLHF.